This TCR beta chain was recovered during a study of control samples from healthy donors and cancer patients. The method was immunoSEQ multiplex PCR; TCRdb's version includes in-frame clones alone and lacks a portion of them. The table lists over 100,000 clones, approximately 90% of them singletons, with 3.5% to 4.5% in the top ten. V was trimmed by 5 bases and J by 5 bases, leaving 12 bases between them. The CDR3 runs to 13 residues. Germline CDR1 SGHTA, CDR2 FQGTGA. The sample was blood. This TCR came from a human donor in good health. The donor label of this sample is uncertain. The rearrangement uses TRBV7-3 and TRBJ2-5, with D tentatively TRBD1 (5 bases). The CDR3: CASSPQPGETQYF. The CDR3 DNA sequence: TGTGCCAGCAGCCCTCAACCAGGGGAGACCCAGTACTTC. The whole variable domain, remainder taken from reference TRBV7-3 and TRBJ2-5, is GAGVSQTPSNKVTEKGKYVELRCDPISGHTALYWYRQSLGQGPEFLIYFQGTGAADDSGLPNDRFFAVRPEGSVSTLKIQRTERGDSAVYLCASSPQPGETQYFGPGTRLLVL.